This TCR beta chain was sequenced during a study of T and B cells in COVID-19 patients. Turning to the study itself: Blood was sampled from COVID-19 patients who were either actively infected or recovered. Median age was approximately 34 years in the recovered cohort and around 67 years in the active-infection cohort. Nine tenths of the roughly 20 active-infection patients had comorbidities associated with unfavorable COVID-19 outcome.

Germline-derived CDR1 and CDR2 are SGHNT and YYREEE (reference sequence). Unmatched junction bases numbered 6, after V lost 0 bases and J lost 5 bases. The CDR3 spans 15 residues. Blood genomic DNA input for TRB amplification was about 240-550 ng. TRB rearrangements were amplified by multiplex PCR with BIOMED2 TRB-A/B primers. MiXCR, run by TCRdb on the multiplex PCR reads, gives a single entry per CDR3 protein. The sample lists 20,000 to 25,000 distinct CDR3 sequences, over 25% occurring once. The TCR sequence derives from a human donor who had recovered from COVID-19. The sequenced material came from blood. The chain is built from TRBV5-4 and TRBJ2-5, with TRBD2 identical over 8 bases. In nucleotides, the CDR3 is TGTGCCAGCAGCTTGGACGTAGCGGGGAGGGAGACCCAGTACTTC. Amino acid sequence: CASSLDVAGRETQYF.